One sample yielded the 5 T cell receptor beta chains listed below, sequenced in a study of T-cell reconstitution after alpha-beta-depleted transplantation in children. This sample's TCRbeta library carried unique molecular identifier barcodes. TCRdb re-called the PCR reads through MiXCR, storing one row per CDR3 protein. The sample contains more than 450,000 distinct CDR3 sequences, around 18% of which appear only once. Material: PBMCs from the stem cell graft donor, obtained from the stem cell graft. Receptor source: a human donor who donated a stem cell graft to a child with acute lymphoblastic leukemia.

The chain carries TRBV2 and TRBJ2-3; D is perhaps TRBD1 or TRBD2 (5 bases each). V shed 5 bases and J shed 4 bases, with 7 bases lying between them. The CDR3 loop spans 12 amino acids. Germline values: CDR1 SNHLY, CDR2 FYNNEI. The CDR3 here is CASSRDPDTQYF. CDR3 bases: TGTGCCAGCAGTCGGGACCCAGATACGCAGTATTTT. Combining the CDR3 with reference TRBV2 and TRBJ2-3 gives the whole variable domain EPEVTQTPSHQVTQMGQEVILRCVPISNHLYFYWYRQILGQKVEFLVSFYNNEISEKSEIFDDQFSVERPDGSNFTLKIRSTKLEDSAMYFCASSRDPDTQYFGPGTRLTVL.

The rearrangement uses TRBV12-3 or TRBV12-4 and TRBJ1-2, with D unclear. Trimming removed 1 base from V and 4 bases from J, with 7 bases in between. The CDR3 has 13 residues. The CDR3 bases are TGTGCCAGCAGTTTAGAGCCCAGCTATGGCTACACCTTC. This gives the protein CASSLEPSYGYTF.

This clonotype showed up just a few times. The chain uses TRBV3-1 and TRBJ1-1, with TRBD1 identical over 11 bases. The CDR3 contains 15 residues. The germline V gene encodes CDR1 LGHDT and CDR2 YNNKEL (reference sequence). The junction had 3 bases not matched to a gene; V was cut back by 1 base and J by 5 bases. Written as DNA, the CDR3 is TGTGCCAGCAGCCAAGTGGGACAGGGGGGAACTGAAGCTTTCTTT. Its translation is CASSQVGQGGTEAFF.

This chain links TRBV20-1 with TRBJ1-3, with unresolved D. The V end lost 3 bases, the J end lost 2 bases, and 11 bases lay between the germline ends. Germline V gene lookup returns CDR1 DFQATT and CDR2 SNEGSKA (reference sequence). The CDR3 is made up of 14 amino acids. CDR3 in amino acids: CSASGTGTGNTIYF. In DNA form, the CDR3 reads TGCAGTGCTAGTGGCACCGGGACTGGAAACACCATATATTTT.

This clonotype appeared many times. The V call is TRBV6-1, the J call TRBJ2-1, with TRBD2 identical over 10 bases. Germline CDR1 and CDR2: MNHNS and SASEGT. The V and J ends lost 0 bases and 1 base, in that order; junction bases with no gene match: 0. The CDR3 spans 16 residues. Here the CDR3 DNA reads TGTGCCAGCAGTGAAGCAGCGGGAGGGTCCTACAATGAGCAGTTCTTC. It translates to CASSEAAGGSYNEQFF.